The table lists the clone carrying this T cell receptor beta chain with a count of one. The sample is drawn from a study of response to subunit inactivated influenza vaccine. With 4 bases removed from V and 5 bases from J, the gap between germline ends came to 15 bases. The CDR3 spans 15 residues. The germline V gene encodes CDR1 SGHDT and CDR2 YYEEEE. In TCRdb, the RT-PCR reads were re-called with MiXCR into one record per CDR3 protein. The sample consists of 530,000 or so distinct CDR3 sequences, 25% of them appearing once. The sample was CD4+ T cells sorted from PBMCs, taken more than 4 days after vaccination. The chain links TRBV5-6 to TRBJ2-2; D possibly uses TRBD1 or TRBD2 (6 bases each). The clonotype comes from a man in his forties or fifties who received an inactivated influenza vaccine. The CDR3 here is CASSVGGLVTGELFF. In DNA, the CDR3 is TGTGCCAGCAGCGTCGGGGGCCTGGTTACCGGGGAGCTGTTTTTT.